This is a list of T cell receptor beta chains from one sample in a study of cytomegalovirus exposure and HLA in healthy donors. Data came from immunoSEQ multiplex PCR; TCRdb stores just in-frame clones and leaves some out. The data hold fewer than 70,000 clones, with less than 70% observed a single time. Source material: PBMCs. These receptors all come from a woman aged 30 to 39 in good health and CMV-seronegative. Both conserved end residues are trimmed from each CDR3. Fields, in order: J gene, V gene, CDR3 protein.

>TRBJ2-2|TRBV27
ASSLRGSDTGELF
>TRBJ1-2|TRBV4-1
ASSQRSPDKGGYT
>TRBJ2-1|TRBV5-1
ASSHGTGGESNEQF
>TRBJ2-3|TRBV29-1
SVEDHGGFTDTQY
>TRBJ1-2|TRBV6-1
ASSESGTGVSSGYT
>TRBJ1-5|TRBV6-5
ASSLGGLANQPQH
>TRBJ2-7|TRBV27
ASRHLDSSSYEQY
>TRBJ1-2|TRBV18
ASSSNTGARGYT
>TRBJ2-3|TRBV7-3
ASSSISGDTQY
>TRBJ2-7|TRBV7-9
ASSLVAGGLDEQY
>TRBJ1-1|TRBV28
ASSFSSTGGTEAF
>TRBJ1-4|TRBV7-2
ASSLGGQGEKLF
>TRBJ1-5|TRBV28
ASSYSGQPQH
>TRBJ1-5|TRBV11-2
ASSRTGEGSDQPQH
>TRBJ2-1|TRBV30
AWSYQGLVTRF
>TRBJ2-2|TRBV11-3
ASRSSATGELF
>TRBJ2-1|TRBV6-6
ATRASQNEQF
>TRBJ1-1|TRBV28
ASRPGGYTEAF
>TRBJ1-6|TRBV2
ASCQSTRSPLH
>TRBJ2-3|TRBV4-2
ASSQDKTGRDTQY
>TRBJ1-1|TRBV5-6
ASSLGGGTEAF
>TRBJ2-6|TRBV7-3
ASSLGGGASGANVLT
>TRBJ2-3|TRBV6-4
ASSDSGGTADTQY
>TRBJ2-1|TRBV7-3
ASSLRTGRPYNEQF
>TRBJ2-7|TRBV5-6
ASSFMNRVHEQY
>TRBJ2-1|TRBV11-1
ASSRSQGWTYNEQF
>TRBJ1-1|TRBV9
ASSAGQSTEAF
>TRBJ1-1|TRBV11-2
ASSATGFHTEAF
>-|TRBV11-2
ASSVQGAHEQY
>TRBJ1-6|TRBV6-5
ASSFLGAFNSPLH
>TRBJ2-3|TRBV18
ASSSLAGITDTQY
>TRBJ1-2|TRBV4-3
ASSQDGLSYGYT
>TRBJ2-1|TRBV29-1
SVEGYTGSYNEQF
>TRBJ2-3|TRBV30
ACPPRAGGTDTQY
>TRBJ1-4|TRBV27
ASRKSTGTENEKLF
>TRBJ1-5|TRBV11-2
ASSLSSNQPRH
>TRBJ2-2|TRBV7-7
ASSLLGTGDFSAYTGELF
>TRBJ1-4|TRBV10-2
ASGRQGDHEKLF
>TRBJ2-3|TRBV2
ASSRGSGGRSSTDTQY
>TRBJ2-3|TRBV4-1
ASSASGTDTQY
>TRBJ1-1|TRBV19
ASSIAGTGLTEAF
>TRBJ2-5|TRBV7-9
ASSLRQGAWVGETQY
>TRBJ2-5|TRBV5-5
ASSPDSQETQY
>TRBJ2-7|TRBV7-8
ASRQDRANYEQY
>TRBJ1-6|TRBV29-1
SVDGQTDSPLH